A single sample is the source of the 21 T cell receptor beta chains below, sequenced in a study of read filtering for tumor transcriptome and immune sequencing. The library was built from 400 ng RNA with molecular barcoded adaptors for alpha/delta and beta/gamma chains. TCRdb re-called the reads with MiXCR, one entry per CDR3 protein. Here the sample spans 120,000 or so distinct CDR3 sequences, 10% to 15% being singletons. The sample was a population of CD138-negative cells sorted from bone marrow. The origin of the receptors is a donor aged 40 or over with multiple myeloma.

To note about this clonotype: A much larger clone lies one base from this, so it may be a read error. V usage is TRBV29-1 and J usage is TRBJ2-2, with TRBD1 as a possible D gene (5 bases). The CDR3 totals 14 residues. The germline V gene has CDR1 SQVTM and CDR2 ANQGSEA. V was clipped by 4 bases and J by 3 bases, with 12 bases between them. In DNA form, the CDR3 reads TGCAGCGTTGGCAGGGTGGGGTACACCGGGGAGCTGTTTTTT. Its protein is CSVGRVGYTGELFF.

This clonotype was seen repeatedly, ten times or more. V is TRBV6-6 and J is TRBJ2-1; TRBD2 might be the D (5 bases). The CDR3 extends over 14 amino acids. Germline lookup yields CDR1 MNHNY and CDR2 SVGAGI (reference sequence). Trimming removed 0 bases at V and 4 bases at J, with 7 bases between. CDR3 nucleotides: TGTGCCAGCAGTTACTCGAGGGTATACAATGAGCAGTTCTTC. Encoded protein: CASSYSRVYNEQFF.

This clonotype has ten or more counts. This sequence joins TRBV5-1 and TRBJ1-5, with 9 bases identical to TRBD1. Trimming at V came to 4 bases and at J to 3 bases, leaving 5 bases not matched to a gene. The CDR3 extends over 15 amino acids. The germline V gene encodes CDR1 SGHRS and CDR2 YFSETQ. The CDR3 loop is CASSATGGINQPQHF. The CDR3 DNA sequence: TGCGCCAGCAGCGCGACAGGGGGAATCAATCAGCCCCAGCATTTT.

This clonotype was seen ten or more times. This chain joins TRBV7-2 and TRBJ1-4; no definite D call. The CDR3 sequence is 15 residues long. The germline V and J ends were trimmed by 5 bases and 5 bases, with 15 bases remaining between them. Germline-derived CDR1 and CDR2 are SGHTA and FQGNSA. The CDR3 region is CASSPGGSGNEKLFF. The CDR3 coding sequence is TGTGCCAGCAGCCCCGGTGGCTCGGGGAATGAAAAACTGTTTTTT.

With respect to this clonotype: It differs at one base from a far larger clone, so likely a read error. The V call is TRBV6-1, the J call TRBJ2-1, with D hard to call. V lost 6 bases, J lost 12 bases, and 12 bases lay in between. The CDR3 totals 11 residues. Germline CDR1 reads MNHNS; CDR2 reads SASEGT. The CDR3 DNA is TGTGCCAGCAGAGCTGTGGGGTGGCAGTTCTTC. This translates into CASRAVGWQFF.

This clonotype turned up a few times. The CDR3 here is CASSTLAGGETQYF. In DNA, the CDR3 is TGTGCCAGCAGCACTCTAGCGGGAGGAGAGACCCAGTACTTC. The chain has TRBV7-8 and TRBJ2-5; 11 nucleotides align to TRBD2. CDR3 length: 14 amino acids. From germline, CDR1 is SGHVS and CDR2 FQNEAQ. Trimming removed 5 bases from V and 4 bases from J; junction bases left unmatched: 3.

This clonotype has at least ten counts. This chain joins TRBV7-9 and TRBJ1-1; D gene uncertain. Germline assignment: CDR1 SEHNR and CDR2 FQNEAQ (reference sequence). Trimming took 3 bases from V and 5 from J, leaving 13 bases between them. The CDR3 has 14 amino acids. The DNA of the CDR3 is TGTGCCAGCAGCTTTGCGGGGAGGAGTACTGAAGCTTTCTTT. Translating gives CASSFAGRSTEAFF.

The sample holds many counts of this clonotype. The chain is built from TRBV2 and TRBJ2-5, with no clear D. This CDR3 is built from 11 residues. Germline CDR1 reads SNHLY; CDR2 reads FYNNEI. Trimming removed 4 bases from V and 2 bases from J, with 2 bases in between. The CDR3 nucleotides read TGTGCCAGCAGTGGGCAAGAGACCCAGTACTTC. Its translation is CASSGQETQYF.

This clonotype has at least ten counts. The chain links TRBV28 to TRBJ2-7; TRBD2 matches 9 bases. The germline CDR1 and CDR2 sequences are MDHEN and SYDVKM. This CDR3 spans 13 amino acids. V was pared by 10 bases and J by 2 bases, with 6 bases of the junction left unmatched. CDR3 sequence (DNA): TGTGCCATTGGGACTAGCTTTCCCTACGAGCAGTACTTC. It codes for CAIGTSFPYEQYF.

This clonotype was counted a single time. A much larger clone sits a single nucleotide away, making a read error possible. This sequence joins TRBV11-1 and TRBJ2-3, with TRBD2 identical over 8 bases. From germline, CDR1 is SGHAT and CDR2 FQDESV (reference sequence). CDR3 size: 14 residues. CDR3 in amino acids: CASSQSGGTDKQYF. The CDR3 DNA follows: TGTGCCAGCAGCCAAAGCGGGGGTACAGATAAGCAGTATTTT.

This clonotype was recorded at least ten times. The gene calls are TRBV6-1 and TRBJ2-1; possible D gene TRBD1, 5 bases. The germline CDR1 and CDR2 sequences are MNHNS and SASEGT. V shed 3 bases and J shed 4 bases, with 16 bases lying between them. The CDR3 is 16 amino acids. The CDR3 DNA reads TGTGCCAGCAGTGAGAAAGTACAGGCAAGGTACAATGAGCAGTTCTTC. Encoded protein: CASSEKVQARYNEQFF.

In this sample, this clonotype turned up many times. This sequence joins TRBV7-2 and TRBJ2-3; D uncertain. Looked up from germline, CDR1 is SGHTA and CDR2 is FQGNSA. The CDR3 loop spans 13 amino acids. Trimming removed 5 bases from V and 4 bases from J, with 10 bases in between. The DNA for the CDR3 is TGTGCCAGCAGCCTCGCGGTCCCAGATACGCAGTATTTT. It encodes CASSLAVPDTQYF.

This clonotype was seen ten or more times. The V call is TRBV6-1, the J call TRBJ1-1; D remains unclear. Germline CDR1 is MNHNS and CDR2 is SASEGT. The CDR3 covers 13 residues. V shed 5 bases and J shed 2 bases, with 9 bases lying between them. CDR3 amino acids: CASSQDGNTEAFF. The CDR3 DNA reads as TGTGCCAGCAGTCAGGACGGAAACACTGAAGCTTTCTTT.

About this clonotype itself: The junction departs from germline at one end; a sequencing error may be responsible. V is TRBV5-5 and J is TRBJ1-1, with D maybe TRBD1 (5 bases). The germline V gene encodes CDR1 SGHKS and CDR2 YYEKEE (reference sequence). The CDR3 has 15 amino acids. The CDR3 reads CASSPRGVLNTEAVF. The CDR3, as DNA: TGTGCCAGCAGCCCTAGAGGGGTGCTGAACACTGAAGCTGTCTTT.

This clonotype has a count of ten or more. The chain uses TRBV3-1 and TRBJ2-3, with no clear D. Germline lookup yields CDR1 LGHDT and CDR2 YNNKEL (reference sequence). The CDR3 runs 14 residues. V was clipped by 3 bases and J by 4 bases, with 11 bases between them. The CDR3 region has the DNA TGTGCCAGCAGCCACACCAATGAGGCAGATACGCAGTATTTT. Its translation is CASSHTNEADTQYF.

In this sample, this clonotype turned up many times. The chain uses TRBV18 and TRBJ2-3; D might be TRBD1 (5 bases). Trimming took 2 bases from V and 5 from J, leaving 14 bases between them. Looked up from germline, CDR1 is KGHSH and CDR2 is LQKENI. This CDR3 comprises 15 residues. The CDR3 loop reads CASSPSSDTRDTQYF. CDR3 nucleotide sequence: TGTGCCAGCTCACCATCCTCGGACACCCGAGATACGCAGTATTTT.

A single count supports this clonotype. The rearrangement uses TRBV5-1 and TRBJ2-7, with D perhaps matching TRBD2 (6 bases). This CDR3 has 15 residues. Germline V gives CDR1 SGHRS, CDR2 YFSETQ. V was trimmed by 5 bases and J by 6 bases, leaving 21 bases between them. This chain's CDR3 is CASSLGTGGICEQYF. As DNA, the CDR3 is TGCGCCAGCAGTCTCGGGACTGGCGGGATCTGCGAGCAGTACTTC.

This clonotype was seen at least ten times. The CDR3 coding sequence is TGTGCCAGCAGTTTATGGGGGCCCCAGCATTTT. Amino acids: CASSLWGPQHF. The chain uses TRBV28 and TRBJ1-5; D ambiguous. Trimming removed 0 bases at V and 9 bases at J, with 3 bases between. Germline V gene lookup returns CDR1 MDHEN and CDR2 SYDVKM. This CDR3 is built from 11 residues.

The gene calls are TRBV20-1 and TRBJ1-5, with D possibly matching TRBD1 (6 bases). Looked up from germline, CDR1 is DFQATT and CDR2 is SNEGSKA (reference sequence). The V end lost 1 base, the J end lost 3 bases, and 10 bases lay between the germline ends. CDR3 length equals 14 residues. As DNA, the CDR3 is TGCAGTGCTAGAGCGGGGGACATCAATCAGCCCCAGCATTTT. It is translated as CSARAGDINQPQHF.

The sample holds many counts of this clonotype. V gene TRBV3-1 combines with J gene TRBJ2-5; D gene ambiguous. V was shortened by 1 base and J by 0 bases, with 6 bases between the two germline ends. CDR3 size: 14 residues. In germline, CDR1 is LGHDT, CDR2 YNNKEL (reference sequence). CDR3: CASSQGYHQETQYF. The DNA for the CDR3 is TGTGCCAGCAGCCAAGGGTATCACCAAGAGACCCAGTACTTC.

This clonotype was found many times. The chain is built from TRBV7-2 and TRBJ2-1; no definite D call. This CDR3 comprises 16 residues. CDR1 and CDR2 (germline): SGHTA, FQGNSA. V lost 0 bases, J lost 0 bases, and 9 bases lay in between. The CDR3 loop reads CASSLAPLSSYNEQFF. DNA for the CDR3: TGTGCCAGCAGCTTAGCTCCCCTTAGCTCCTACAATGAGCAGTTCTTC.